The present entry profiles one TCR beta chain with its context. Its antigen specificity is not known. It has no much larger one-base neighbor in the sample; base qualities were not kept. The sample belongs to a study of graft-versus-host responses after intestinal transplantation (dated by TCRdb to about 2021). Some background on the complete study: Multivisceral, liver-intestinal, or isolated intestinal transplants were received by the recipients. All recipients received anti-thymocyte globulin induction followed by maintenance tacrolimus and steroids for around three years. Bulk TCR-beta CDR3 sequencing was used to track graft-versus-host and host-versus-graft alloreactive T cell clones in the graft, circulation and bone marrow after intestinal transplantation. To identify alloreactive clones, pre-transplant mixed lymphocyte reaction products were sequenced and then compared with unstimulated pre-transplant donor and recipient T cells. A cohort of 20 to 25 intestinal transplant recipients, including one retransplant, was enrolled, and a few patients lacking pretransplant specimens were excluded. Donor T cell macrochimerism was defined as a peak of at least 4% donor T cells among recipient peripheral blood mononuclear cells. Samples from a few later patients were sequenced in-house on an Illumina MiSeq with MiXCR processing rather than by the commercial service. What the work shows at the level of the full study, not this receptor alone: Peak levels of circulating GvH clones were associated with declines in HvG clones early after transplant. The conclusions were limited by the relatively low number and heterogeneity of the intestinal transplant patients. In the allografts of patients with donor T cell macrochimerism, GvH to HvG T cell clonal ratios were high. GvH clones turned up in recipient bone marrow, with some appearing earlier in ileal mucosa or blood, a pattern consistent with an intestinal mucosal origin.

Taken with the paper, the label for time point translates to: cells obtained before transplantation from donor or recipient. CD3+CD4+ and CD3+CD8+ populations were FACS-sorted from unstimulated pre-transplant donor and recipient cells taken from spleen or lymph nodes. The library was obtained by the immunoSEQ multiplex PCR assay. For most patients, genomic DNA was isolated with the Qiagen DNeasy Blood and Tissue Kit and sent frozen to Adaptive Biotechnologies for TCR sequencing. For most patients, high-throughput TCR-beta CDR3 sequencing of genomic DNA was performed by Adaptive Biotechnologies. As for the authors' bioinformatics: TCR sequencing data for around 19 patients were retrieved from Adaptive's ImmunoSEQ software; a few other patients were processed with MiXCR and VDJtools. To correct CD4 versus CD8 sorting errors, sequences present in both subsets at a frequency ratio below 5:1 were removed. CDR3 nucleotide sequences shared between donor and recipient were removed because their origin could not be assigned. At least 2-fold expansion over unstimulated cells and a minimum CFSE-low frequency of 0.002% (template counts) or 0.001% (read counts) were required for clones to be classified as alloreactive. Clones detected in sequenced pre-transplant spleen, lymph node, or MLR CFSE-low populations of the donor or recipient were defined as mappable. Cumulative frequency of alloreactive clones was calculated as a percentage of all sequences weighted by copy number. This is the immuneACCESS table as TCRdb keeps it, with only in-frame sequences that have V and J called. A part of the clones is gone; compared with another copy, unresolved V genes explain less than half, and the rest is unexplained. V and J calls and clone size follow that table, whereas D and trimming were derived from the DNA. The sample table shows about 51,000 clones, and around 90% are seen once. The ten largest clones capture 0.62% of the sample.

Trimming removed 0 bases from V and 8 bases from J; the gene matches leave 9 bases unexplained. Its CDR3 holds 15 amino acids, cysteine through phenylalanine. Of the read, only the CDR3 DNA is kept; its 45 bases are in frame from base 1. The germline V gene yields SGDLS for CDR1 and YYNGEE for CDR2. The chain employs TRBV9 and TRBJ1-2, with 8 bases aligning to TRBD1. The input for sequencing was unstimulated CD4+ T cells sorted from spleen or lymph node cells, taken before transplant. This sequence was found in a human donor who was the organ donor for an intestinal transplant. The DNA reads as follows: TGTGCCAGCAGCGTAGAACTATCGACAGGGGACGGCTACACCTTC. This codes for CASSVELSTGDGYTF.